The present TCR beta chain was sequenced within a study of T cell changes during pregnancy in multiple sclerosis. This CDR3 comprises 17 residues. V dropped 4 bases and J dropped 7 bases, with 25 bases sitting between them. Looked up from germline, CDR1 is SGHTA and CDR2 is FQGNSA. Profiled with immunoSEQ multiplex PCR; TCRdb holds only in-frame clones, not every one. The data contain 60,000 or so clones, roughly nine tenths of them singletons. The clonotype originates from a female donor with multiple sclerosis, enrolled in a pregnancy study. This sequence joins TRBV7-2 and TRBJ1-2; D is undetermined. Material: peripheral blood, obtained in the first trimester of pregnancy. This chain's CDR3 is CASSSAVLTTGSRGYTF. The CDR3 nucleotides are TGTGCCAGCAGCTCAGCCGTCCTAACTACCGGGAGTCGTGGCTACACCTTC.